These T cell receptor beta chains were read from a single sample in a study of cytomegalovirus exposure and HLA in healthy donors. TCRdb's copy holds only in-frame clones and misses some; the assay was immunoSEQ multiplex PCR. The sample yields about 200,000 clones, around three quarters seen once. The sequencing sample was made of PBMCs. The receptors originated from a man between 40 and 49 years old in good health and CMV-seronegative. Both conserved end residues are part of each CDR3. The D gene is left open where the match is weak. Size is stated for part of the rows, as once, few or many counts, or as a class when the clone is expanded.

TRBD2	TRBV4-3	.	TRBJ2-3	CASSHTSGDTDTQYF	TGCGCCAGCAGCCATACTAGCGGGGACACAGATACGCAGTATTTT
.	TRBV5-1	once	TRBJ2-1	CASSIVNEQFF	TGCGCCAGCAGTATCGTCAATGAGCAGTTCTTC
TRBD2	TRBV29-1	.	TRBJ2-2	CSIRGGDTGELFF	TGCTCAATTCGGGGGGGGGACACCGGGGAGCTGTTTTTT
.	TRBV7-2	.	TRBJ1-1	CASSPRTTGYTEAFF	TGTGCCAGCAGCCCACGGACTACTGGGTACACTGAAGCTTTCTTT
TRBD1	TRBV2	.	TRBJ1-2	CASRQGAGYGYTF	TGTGCCAGCAGGCAGGGGGCAGGGTATGGCTACACCTTC
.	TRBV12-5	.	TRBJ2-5	CASGLPGLRETQYF	TGTGCTAGTGGTTTGCCAGGGCTGCGGGAGACCCAGTACTTC
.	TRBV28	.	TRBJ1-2	CASNRANYGYTF	TGTGCCAGCAACAGGGCTAACTATGGCTACACCTTC
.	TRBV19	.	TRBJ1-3	CASSLVAGAAGRIDSGNTIYF	TGTGCCAGTAGTCTTGTAGCGGGAGCTGCGGGACGGATAGACTCTGGAAACACCATATATTTT
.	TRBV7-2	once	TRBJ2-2	CASSLIEGGTTGELFF	TGTGCCAGCAGCTTAATCGAAGGGGGTACCACCGGGGAGCTGTTTTTT
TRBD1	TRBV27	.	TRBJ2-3	CASSLKDRETDTQYF	TGTGCCAGCAGTTTAAAGGACAGGGAGACCGATACGCAGTATTTT
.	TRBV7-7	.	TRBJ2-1	CASSTSGSSYNEQFF	TGTGCCAGCAGCACCTCCGGGAGCTCCTACAATGAGCAGTTCTTC
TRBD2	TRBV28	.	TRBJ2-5	CASSTRAGGDQETQYF	TGTGCCAGCAGTACTCGAGCGGGAGGGGATCAAGAGACCCAGTACTTC
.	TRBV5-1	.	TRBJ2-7	CASSLPGQTYEQYF	TGCGCCAGCAGCTTGCCCGGACAAACCTACGAGCAGTACTTC
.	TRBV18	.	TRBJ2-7	CASSRLQETYEQYF	TGTGCCAGCTCACGATTACAGGAGACCTACGAGCAGTACTTC
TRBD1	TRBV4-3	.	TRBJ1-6	CASSQETGTANSPLHF	TGCGCCAGCAGCCAAGAAACCGGGACAGCTAATTCACCCCTCCACTTT
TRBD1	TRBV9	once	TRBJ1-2	CASRETGGSGYTF	TGTGCCAGCAGGGAGACAGGGGGCTCTGGCTACACCTTC
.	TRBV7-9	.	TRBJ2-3	CASSLGAGWDLDTQYF	TGTGCCAGCAGCCTGGGAGCGGGCTGGGATTTAGATACGCAGTATTTT
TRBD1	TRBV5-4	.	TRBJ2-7	CASSPDRLNYEQYF	TGTGCCAGCAGTCCGGACAGGCTCAACTACGAGCAGTACTTC
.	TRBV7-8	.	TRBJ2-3	CASSSAGAGTDTQYF	TGTGCCAGCAGCTCCGCAGGTGCAGGCACAGATACGCAGTATTTT
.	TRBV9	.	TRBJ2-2	CASSAEMGDTGELFF	TGTGCCAGCAGCGCCGAAATGGGCGACACCGGGGAGCTGTTTTTT
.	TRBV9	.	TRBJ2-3	CASSVAPLATDTQYF	TGTGCCAGCAGCGTAGCTCCCCTAGCCACGGATACGCAGTATTTT
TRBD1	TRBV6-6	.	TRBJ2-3	CASSRQGGPDTQYF	TGTGCCAGCAGTCGACAGGGGGGGCCGGATACGCAGTATTTT
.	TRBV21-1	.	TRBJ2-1	CASNTTLSYNEQFF	TGTGCCAGCAACACTACACTCTCCTACAATGAGCAGTTCTTC